The clone carrying this T cell receptor (beta chain) was picked up many times. As yet, its antigen is unknown. The CDR3 covers 14 residues. The J segment lost 3 bases and the V segment lost 8 bases, leaving 8 bases of the junction unmatched. TCRdb used MiXCR to reprocess the 5' RACE reads, holding one entry per CDR3 protein. The sample records some 390,000 distinct CDR3 sequences, roughly 6.1% being singletons. The data stem from a study of T cells after yellow fever vaccination. Study-wide context: The authors prepared low-cell-number fractions using SMART-Seq v4 Ultra Low Input.

General study results and limits: The booster response re-showed most primary clones: around 95% CD4, 88% CD8. The secondary response showed a weaker magnitude and a faster peak, day 5 versus 15.

This sequence originates from a man aged 25 to 45 who received the YFV17D yellow fever vaccine. The chain links TRBV12-3 or TRBV12-4 to TRBJ2-3; 7 bases are a match to TRBD2. This sample comprised PBMCs, obtained 5 days after the yellow fever booster vaccination. This chain's CDR3 is CASGAGGGTDTQYF. CDR3 DNA sequence: TGTGCCAGCGGAGCGGGCGGGGGAACAGATACGCAGTATTTT.